The sequence of this T cell receptor beta chain was determined in a study of blood T cell repertoires in COVID-19. Study information: Both acute and convalescent COVID-19 samples were obtained from the United States, Italy and Spain. The cDNA or gDNA used as material had been derived from T cells, B-cell-depleted T cells, or PBMCs.

The germline V gene encodes CDR1 WSHSY and CDR2 SAAADI. Trimming took 6 bases from V and 7 from J; bases not matched to a gene: 6. This CDR3 spans 13 amino acids. Original handling: Estimation of nucleated cell counts relied on the amplification of reference gene primers. The repertoire was sequenced with immunoSEQ multiplex PCR; TCRdb's copy has only in-frame clones and lacks some. V, J and clone size derive from that table, while D and trimming were established from the DNA sequence. The sample includes 110,000 to 150,000 clones, roughly 87% of them seen just once. The chain joins TRBV10-2 to TRBJ1-5; 7 bases are a match to TRBD1. The TCR sequence derives from a man between 65 and 85 years old with acute or convalescent COVID-19. Material: peripheral blood. This CDR3 is CASRETGQQPQHF. For the CDR3, the DNA is TGCGCCAGCAGGGAGACAGGGCAACAGCCCCAGCATTTT.